This T cell receptor beta chain was identified in a study of control samples from healthy donors and cancer patients. Sequencing was performed with immunoSEQ multiplex PCR; in TCRdb, only in-frame clones are kept and a portion is missing. The sample records some 120,000 clones, approximately 90% being singletons. This clonotype originated in a man aged 18 to 35 in good health. The sample taken for sequencing was blood.

The CDR3 sequence: CASSSTETGELFF. CDR3 DNA sequence: TGTGCCAGCAGCTCCACGGAGACCGGGGAGCTGTTTTTT. V is TRBV7-9 and J is TRBJ2-2; the D is unclear. Germline V lookup: CDR1 SEHNR, CDR2 FQNEAQ (reference sequence). Trimming stripped 4 bases from V and 5 bases from J, with 8 bases between. This CDR3 spans 13 amino acids.